This T cell receptor (beta chain) stems from a study of T cell repertoires in cytomegalovirus infection (dated by TCRdb to the late 2010s). General notes on the study: Because public TCR beta signatures pointed to carriage of CMV infection together with the matching HLA type, the HLA type of each donor mattered for the analysis. What the work shows at the level of the full study, not this receptor alone: The ex vivo response was dominated by HLA-C-restricted CMV-specific TCR beta clonotypes, which also provided the single most frequent clonotype in two of eight donors. In both this cohort and an independent cohort of 352 donors, the cumulative frequency of public TCR beta family members distinguished carriers of CMV infection plus the relevant HLA type.

V loses 6 bases of germline sequence and J loses 3 bases, and the interval between the two ends is 14 bases. The CDR3 sequence holds 15 residues, the cysteine and phenylalanine included. Only the CDR3 portion is preserved as DNA: 45 bases, with reading frame beginning at the first base. These reads were obtained on an Illumina HiSeq 1500. The raw public reads went through TCRdb reprocessing: fastp at Q25, MiXCR clone calling, in-frame beta chains kept. Under each unique CDR3 protein, matching rows form one entry showing the most common genes and DNA. Across this sample there are hundreds of thousands of distinct CDR3 sequences, with about a sixth seen only once. The ten largest account for about 12% of the sample. This clonotype has a count of ten or more. The antigen it recognizes is unknown. It has no much larger one-base neighbor in the sample; base qualities were not kept.

This receptor was identified in a human donor in good health (CMV status not recorded). Some clones in this sample may be carry-over from other donors' samples. Sequenced sample: PBMCs. The sequence joins TRBV12-3 or TRBV12-4 to TRBJ2-2; the D match is possibly TRBD1 or TRBD2, with 5 bases aligned in each. The CDR3 loop reads CASRRGRWDTGELFF. The DNA reads TGTGCCAGCAGAAGGGGACGGTGGGACACCGGGGAGCTGTTTTTT.